The 8 T cell receptor beta chains given below trace back to one sample, sequenced in a study of regulatory T cells in long-lasting Graves disease. CDR3-region Arm-PCR and iRepertoire HTBI primers produced the TCR beta libraries. TCRdb ran MiXCR on the multiplex PCR reads and lists one entry per CDR3 protein. Found here are 400,000 to 550,000 distinct CDR3 sequences, roughly 17% of them singletons; the top ten hold about 25%. The time point: newly diagnosed GD, antithyroid drugs for less than 3 months. Scientists built the TCR library using RNA that was extracted from PBMCs. These data also formed part of another study, on T cells in Graves' hyperthyroidism and ophthalmopathy.

The input for sequencing was peripheral blood mononuclear cells (PBMCs), taken at new diagnosis, from a patient treated with antithyroid drugs. The receptors originated from a woman aged 18-29 years with Graves disease.

At least ten counts were recorded for this clonotype. V gene TRBV7-2 combines with J gene TRBJ2-5, with 9 nucleotides matching TRBD2. The CDR3 sequence is 14 residues long. In germline, CDR1 is SGHTA, CDR2 FQGNSA. V gave up 6 bases and J gave up 4 bases; unmatched junction bases: 6. The CDR3, as DNA: TGTGCCAGCAGTCCTATAGCGGGAGCAGAGACCCAGTACTTC. It encodes CASSPIAGAETQYF.

This clonotype was recorded a few times. The chain carries TRBV2 and TRBJ2-7; 10 bases are shared with TRBD1. Trimming at V came to 6 bases and at J to 6 bases, leaving 14 bases not matched to a gene. The germline V gene has CDR1 SNHLY and CDR2 FYNNEI. The CDR3 consists of 16 residues. CDR3 sequence (DNA): TGTGCCAGCAGCTCCAGTCCCGGGACAGGGGTGCGCGAGCAGTACTTC. This sequence encodes CASSSSPGTGVREQYF.

This clonotype was counted between two and nine times. V gene TRBV5-1 combines with J gene TRBJ2-7, with 10 bases fitting TRBD2. Germline lookup yields CDR1 SGHRS and CDR2 YFSETQ. There are 15 residues in the CDR3. With 4 bases clipped from V and 2 bases from J, the junction kept 6 bases outside the gene matches. In DNA form, the CDR3 reads TGCGCCAGCAGCAGCACTAGCGGGGAGGCCTACGAGCAGTACTTC. Amino acid sequence: CASSSTSGEAYEQYF.

There are many counts of this clonotype. J is TRBJ2-2 and V is TRBV6-5; 7 bases are a match to TRBD1. Germline V lookup: CDR1 MNHEY, CDR2 SVGAGI. Trimming cost V 0 bases and J 8 bases; bases outside gene matches: 12. There are 17 residues in the CDR3. CDR3 residues: CASSYSRQGYVKGELFF. DNA of the CDR3: TGTGCCAGCAGTTACTCAAGACAGGGATACGTCAAGGGGGAGCTGTTTTTT.

This clonotype was observed many times. The genes are TRBV6-5 and TRBJ1-1; D is uncertain. This CDR3 spans 13 amino acids. V lost 4 bases, J lost 4 bases, and 10 bases lay in between. Germline V gene sequence: CDR1 MNHEY, CDR2 SVGAGI. CDR3 protein: CASSSQRSTEAFF. Written as DNA, the CDR3 is TGTGCCAGCAGTTCCCAGAGATCCACTGAAGCTTTCTTT.

This clonotype came up many times. The chain has TRBV28 and TRBJ1-5; 7 bases align to TRBD1. Germline V CDR1 and CDR2: MDHEN, SYDVKM. The CDR3 has 14 residues. V lost 5 bases to trimming and J lost 3 bases; unmatched junction nucleotides: 4. The CDR3 bases are TGTGCCAGCAGTCAGGGACAGTACAATCAGCCCCAGCATTTT. Amino acids: CASSQGQYNQPQHF.

This clonotype was seen more than once but under ten times. V gene TRBV28 combines with J gene TRBJ2-1; TRBD1 is a possible D gene (5 bases). CDR1 MDHEN and CDR2 SYDVKM come from the germline V gene. The ends were cut back, 0 bases at V and 1 base at J, with 10 bases in the middle. The CDR3 covers 16 residues. In DNA form, the CDR3 reads TGTGCCAGCAGTTTATGGGCCGACAGATCCTACAATGAGCAGTTCTTC. Translated, it gives CASSLWADRSYNEQFF.

This clonotype was recorded many times. The chain links TRBV2 to TRBJ1-4, with D tentatively TRBD1 (6 bases). The germline gives CDR1 SNHLY, CDR2 FYNNEI. Trimming removed 6 bases from V and 2 bases from J, with 13 bases in between. The CDR3 totals 15 residues. The CDR3, as DNA: TGTGCCAGCAGCATCAGGGGTGGGACTAATGAAAAACTGTTTTTT. Protein product: CASSIRGGTNEKLFF.